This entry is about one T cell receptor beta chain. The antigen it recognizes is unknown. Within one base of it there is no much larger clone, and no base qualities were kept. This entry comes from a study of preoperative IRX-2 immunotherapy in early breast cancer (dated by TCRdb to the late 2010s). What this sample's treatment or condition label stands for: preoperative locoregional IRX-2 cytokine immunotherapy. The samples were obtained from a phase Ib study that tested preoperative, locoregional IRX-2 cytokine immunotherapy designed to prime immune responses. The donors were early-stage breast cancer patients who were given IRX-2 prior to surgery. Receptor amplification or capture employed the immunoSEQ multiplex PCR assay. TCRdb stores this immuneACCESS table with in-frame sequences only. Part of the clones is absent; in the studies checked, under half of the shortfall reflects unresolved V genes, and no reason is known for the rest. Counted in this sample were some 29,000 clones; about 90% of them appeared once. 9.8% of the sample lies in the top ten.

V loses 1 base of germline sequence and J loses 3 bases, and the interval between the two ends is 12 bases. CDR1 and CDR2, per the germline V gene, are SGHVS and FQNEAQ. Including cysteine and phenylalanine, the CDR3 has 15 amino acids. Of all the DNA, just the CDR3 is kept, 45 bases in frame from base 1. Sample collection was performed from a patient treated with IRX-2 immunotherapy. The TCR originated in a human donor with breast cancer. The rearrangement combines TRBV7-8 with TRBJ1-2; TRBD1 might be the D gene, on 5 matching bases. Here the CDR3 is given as CASSLVPGLDYGYTF. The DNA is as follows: TGTGCCAGCAGCTTAGTACCAGGGTTGGACTATGGCTACACCTTC. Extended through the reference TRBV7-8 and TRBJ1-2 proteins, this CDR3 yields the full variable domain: GAGVSQSPRYKVAKRGQDVALRCDPISGHVSLFWYQQALGQGPEFLTYFQNEAQLDKSGLPSDRFFAERPEGSVSTLKIQRTQQEDSAVYLCASSLVPGLDYGYTFGSGTRLTVV.